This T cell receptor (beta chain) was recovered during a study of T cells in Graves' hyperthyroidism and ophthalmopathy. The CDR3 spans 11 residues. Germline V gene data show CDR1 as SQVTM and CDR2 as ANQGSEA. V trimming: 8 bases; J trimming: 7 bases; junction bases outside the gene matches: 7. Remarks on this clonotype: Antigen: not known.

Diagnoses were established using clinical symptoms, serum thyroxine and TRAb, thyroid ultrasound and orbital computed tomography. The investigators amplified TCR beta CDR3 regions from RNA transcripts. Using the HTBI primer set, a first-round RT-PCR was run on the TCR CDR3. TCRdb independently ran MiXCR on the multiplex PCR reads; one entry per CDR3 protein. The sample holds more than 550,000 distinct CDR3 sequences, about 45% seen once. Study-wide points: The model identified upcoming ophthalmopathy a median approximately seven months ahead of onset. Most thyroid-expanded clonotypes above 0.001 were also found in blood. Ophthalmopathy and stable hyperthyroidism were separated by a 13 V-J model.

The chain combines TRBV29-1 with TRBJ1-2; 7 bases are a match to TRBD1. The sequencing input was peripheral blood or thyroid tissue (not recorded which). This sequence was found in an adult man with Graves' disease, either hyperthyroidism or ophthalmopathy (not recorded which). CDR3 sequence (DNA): TGCAGCTATACCGACAGGGTTGGCTACACCTTC. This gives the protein CSYTDRVGYTF.